Listed below are T cell receptor beta chains from one sample, sequenced in a study of OX40 agonist ivuxolimab in advanced cancers. The assay was immunoSEQ multiplex PCR, and TCRdb's table has in-frame clones only and misses some. This sample has 83,000 or so clones, with approximately 86% found just once. Material: CD4+ or CD8+ T cells sorted from blood, obtained in a trial of the OX40 agonist ivuxolimab. Receptors originate from an adult with an advanced solid tumor such as melanoma, head and neck, liver or kidney cancer. The CDR3 runs from the conserved cysteine through the conserved F or W. Fields, in order: clone size, J gene, V gene, D gene, CDR3 protein, CDR3 DNA. The D gene is left open where the match is weak. Some rows have no size entry. The others give once, few or many, or a class for an expanded clone.

abundance: once
j_gene: TRBJ2-4
v_gene: TRBV28
d_gene: TRBD2
CDR3aa: CASSREVIQYF
CDR3nt: TGTGCCAGCAGTCGGGAGGTCATTCAGTACTTC

abundance: .
j_gene: TRBJ2-6
v_gene: TRBV28
d_gene: TRBD1
CDR3aa: CASSPIGDSPAGANVLTF
CDR3nt: TGTGCCAGCAGCCCTATCGGGGACAGCCCGGCTGGGGCCAACGTCCTGACTTTC

abundance: .
j_gene: TRBJ2-2
v_gene: TRBV7-8
d_gene: .
CDR3aa: CASSLGPLGSTGELFF
CDR3nt: TGTGCCAGCAGCTTAGGGCCCCTGGGCAGCACCGGGGAGCTGTTTTTT

abundance: .
j_gene: TRBJ2-7
v_gene: TRBV6-1
d_gene: TRBD1
CDR3aa: CASIPGQGYNEQYF
CDR3nt: TGTGCCAGCATACCCGGACAGGGGTATAACGAGCAGTACTTC

abundance: .
j_gene: TRBJ2-7
v_gene: TRBV6-6
d_gene: TRBD2
CDR3aa: CASRGASGEKYEQYF
CDR3nt: TGTGCCAGCAGGGGAGCTAGCGGGGAAAAATACGAGCAGTACTTC

abundance: .
j_gene: TRBJ1-1
v_gene: TRBV18
d_gene: .
CDR3aa: CASSPPVVTEAFF
CDR3nt: TGTGCCAGCTCACCACCGGTAGTCACTGAAGCTTTCTTT

abundance: .
j_gene: TRBJ2-2
v_gene: TRBV10-1
d_gene: TRBD1
CDR3aa: CASSEQGENTGELFF
CDR3nt: TGCGCCAGCAGTGAACAGGGGGAAAACACCGGGGAGCTGTTTTTT

abundance: .
j_gene: TRBJ2-7
v_gene: TRBV28
d_gene: TRBD1
CDR3aa: CASTGQETTYEQYF
CDR3nt: TGTGCATCAACGGGACAGGAGACCACCTACGAGCAGTACTTC

abundance: .
j_gene: TRBJ2-7
v_gene: TRBV9
d_gene: TRBD1
CDR3aa: CASSPRQGSYEQYF
CDR3nt: TGTGCCAGCAGCCCCAGACAGGGCTCCTACGAGCAGTACTTC

abundance: .
j_gene: TRBJ2-1
v_gene: TRBV10-1
d_gene: TRBD1
CDR3aa: CARTPPPAGTGLNEQFF
CDR3nt: TGCGCCAGGACCCCTCCTCCGGCCGGGACAGGGCTCAATGAGCAGTTCTTC

abundance: few
j_gene: TRBJ2-1
v_gene: TRBV6-5
d_gene: .
CDR3aa: CASSRDTYNEQFF
CDR3nt: TGTGCCAGCAGTCGGGACACGTACAATGAGCAGTTCTTC

abundance: .
j_gene: TRBJ2-7
v_gene: TRBV5-5
d_gene: TRBD2
CDR3aa: CASSRFGGRSIEQYF
CDR3nt: TGTGCCAGCAGCAGATTTGGCGGGAGGTCGATCGAGCAGTACTTC

abundance: once
j_gene: TRBJ2-7
v_gene: TRBV5-4
d_gene: .
CDR3aa: CASSFLGLPYEQYF
CDR3nt: TGTGCCAGCAGCTTTCTGGGACTCCCCTACGAGCAGTACTTC

abundance: .
j_gene: TRBJ2-7
v_gene: TRBV5-4
d_gene: .
CDR3aa: CASSLVGHSGYF
CDR3nt: TGTGCCAGCAGCTTGGTAGGACACAGCGGGTACTTC

abundance: .
j_gene: TRBJ1-4
v_gene: TRBV6-5
d_gene: .
CDR3aa: CASSRSTGINEKLFF
CDR3nt: TGTGCCAGCAGCCGCTCTACAGGGATCAATGAAAAACTGTTTTTT

abundance: few
j_gene: TRBJ2-5
v_gene: TRBV30
d_gene: TRBD1
CDR3aa: CASSGTGLETQYF
CDR3nt: TGTGCCTCTTCGGGGACAGGGTTAGAGACCCAGTACTTC

abundance: .
j_gene: TRBJ1-2
v_gene: TRBV7-9
d_gene: .
CDR3aa: CASSPGRSRLYGYTF
CDR3nt: TGTGCCAGCAGTCCCGGACGGTCAAGGCTCTATGGCTACACCTTC

abundance: .
j_gene: TRBJ1-6
v_gene: TRBV28
d_gene: TRBD1
CDR3aa: CASSSGQVHSPLHF
CDR3nt: TGTGCCAGCAGTTCGGGACAGGTTCATTCACCCCTCCACTTT

abundance: .
j_gene: TRBJ2-1
v_gene: TRBV28
d_gene: TRBD1
CDR3aa: CASSFGTGRNEQFF
CDR3nt: TGTGCCAGCAGTTTCGGGACAGGGAGGAATGAGCAGTTCTTC

abundance: .
j_gene: TRBJ1-1
v_gene: TRBV7-4
d_gene: .
CDR3aa: CASSLSTGRETEAFF
CDR3nt: TGTGCCAGCAGCTTAAGCACAGGGAGGGAGACTGAAGCTTTCTTT

abundance: .
j_gene: TRBJ2-1
v_gene: TRBV4-1
d_gene: .
CDR3aa: CASSQDERRPGGNEQFF
CDR3nt: TGCGCCAGCAGCCAAGACGAAAGACGGCCTGGGGGCAATGAGCAGTTCTTC

abundance: .
j_gene: TRBJ2-4
v_gene: TRBV28
d_gene: .
CDR3aa: CASSFGIPTSAGNIQYF
CDR3nt: TGTGCCAGCAGTTTTGGGATTCCGACCTCTGCAGGAAACATTCAGTACTTC

abundance: .
j_gene: TRBJ2-7
v_gene: TRBV7-8
d_gene: .
CDR3aa: CASSLEGGPISYEQYF
CDR3nt: TGTGCCAGCAGCTTAGAAGGAGGCCCCATTTCCTACGAGCAGTACTTC

abundance: .
j_gene: TRBJ2-6
v_gene: TRBV5-1
d_gene: TRBD1
CDR3aa: CASSRQGAGANVLTF
CDR3nt: TGCGCCAGCAGCCGACAGGGGGCTGGGGCCAACGTCCTGACTTTC

abundance: .
j_gene: TRBJ2-7
v_gene: TRBV7-2
d_gene: .
CDR3aa: CASSFLESAEDYEQYF
CDR3nt: TGTGCCAGCAGCTTTTTGGAGTCAGCGGAGGACTACGAGCAGTACTTC

abundance: .
j_gene: TRBJ2-1
v_gene: TRBV7-3
d_gene: TRBD2
CDR3aa: CASSPSGISHNEQFF
CDR3nt: TGTGCCAGCAGCCCCAGCGGGATCAGTCACAATGAGCAGTTCTTC

abundance: .
j_gene: TRBJ2-3
v_gene: TRBV4-2
d_gene: .
CDR3aa: CASSQDARGDNTDTQYF
CDR3nt: TGTGCCAGCAGCCAAGACGCCCGGGGGGACAACACAGATACGCAGTATTTT

abundance: few
j_gene: TRBJ2-3
v_gene: TRBV19
d_gene: .
CDR3aa: CASRPGQGGDTQYF
CDR3nt: TGTGCCAGTAGACCCGGGCAGGGAGGAGATACGCAGTATTTT

abundance: .
j_gene: TRBJ2-3
v_gene: TRBV28
d_gene: TRBD2
CDR3aa: CASIRTSGRRADTQYF
CDR3nt: TGTGCCAGCATACGGACTAGCGGGAGGAGGGCAGATACGCAGTATTTT

abundance: .
j_gene: TRBJ1-1
v_gene: TRBV15
d_gene: .
CDR3aa: CATSRESSGTEAFF
CDR3nt: TGTGCCACCAGCAGAGAGAGTTCGGGCACTGAAGCTTTCTTT

abundance: few
j_gene: TRBJ1-1
v_gene: TRBV7-3
d_gene: .
CDR3aa: CASSLTGMNTEAFF
CDR3nt: TGTGCCAGCAGCCTTACAGGGATGAACACTGAAGCTTTCTTT